The 21 T cell receptor beta chains presented below share a single source sample, sequenced in a study of blood T cell repertoires in COVID-19. Measured with immunoSEQ multiplex PCR; TCRdb has only the in-frame clones, and not every one. This sample has about 230,000 clones, with roughly 83% found just once. The sample comprised peripheral blood. All receptors derive from a man aged 35 to 55 with acute or convalescent COVID-19.

The rearrangement joins TRBV6-5 to TRBJ2-5; D might be TRBD2 (5 bases). This CDR3 is built from 14 residues. Germline CDR1 is MNHEY and CDR2 is SVGAGI. Trimming left V 6 bases short and J 2 bases short, with 13 bases between. This CDR3 is CASSPARTQETQYF. CDR3 sequence (DNA): TGTGCCAGCAGCCCCGCTAGGACTCAAGAGACCCAGTACTTC.

The V and J genes are TRBV7-8 and TRBJ2-7; D might be TRBD2 (6 bases). V was pared by 4 bases and J by 6 bases, with 10 bases between. CDR1 and CDR2 from the germline V gene are SGHVS and FQNEAQ. The CDR3 is made up of 12 amino acids. CDR3 bases: TGTGCCAGCAGCTCAAGCGGGTTCGAGCAGTACTTC. This encodes CASSSSGFEQYF.

The rearrangement uses TRBV19 and TRBJ1-1, with D maybe TRBD1 (5 bases). Per germline, CDR1 LNHDA and CDR2 SQIVND (reference sequence). This CDR3 spans 15 amino acids. V was cut by 5 bases and J by 2 bases, with 15 bases left in between. The CDR3 bases are TGTGCCAGTAGTCTGGGGCGGCGTCGAAACACTGAAGCTTTCTTT. It codes for CASSLGRRRNTEAFF.

The rearrangement links TRBV5-6 to TRBJ1-2, with D unresolved. CDR1 and CDR2 from the germline V gene are SGHDT and YYEEEE. This CDR3 is built from 13 residues. V gave up 4 bases and J gave up 2 bases, with 9 bases separating them. CDR3 sequence (DNA): TGTGCCAGCAGCCGAGGGAGAAACTATGGCTACACCTTC. It encodes CASSRGRNYGYTF.

This clone has a single count. J is TRBJ1-4 and V is TRBV6-2 or TRBV6-3; D possibly corresponds to TRBD1 (6 bases). CDR3 size: 15 residues. The V end was cut by 4 bases, the J end by 1 base, with 10 bases between. Germline loops: CDR1 MNHEY, CDR2 SVGEGT. The CDR3 coding sequence is TGTGCCAGCAGTTCGCCAGGGGAAACTAATGAAAAACTGTTTTTT. Residues: CASSSPGETNEKLFF.

The V and J genes are TRBV7-3 and TRBJ2-5, with D unclear. The CDR3 has 12 residues. Trimming removed 4 bases from V and 0 bases from J, with 3 bases in between. The germline V gene encodes CDR1 SGHTA and CDR2 FQGTGA. CDR3 sequence reads: CASSSDQETQYF. DNA for the CDR3: TGTGCCAGCAGCTCAGACCAAGAGACCCAGTACTTC.

The chain recombines TRBV19 with TRBJ1-5; D is unresolved. The germline gives CDR1 LNHDA, CDR2 SQIVND (reference sequence). The germline V and J ends were trimmed by 1 base and 5 bases, with 6 bases remaining between them. The CDR3 is made up of 13 amino acids. The CDR3 DNA reads as TGTGCCAGTAGTATAGGGAGGGATCAGCCCCAGCATTTT. Translation gives CASSIGRDQPQHF.

This clone was picked up a small number of times. J is TRBJ2-7 and V is TRBV30; D not resolved. Trimming pared 2 bases from V and 5 bases from J, leaving 7 bases between. CDR1 GTSNPN and CDR2 SVGIG come from the germline V gene (reference sequence). The CDR3 sequence is 11 residues long. As DNA, the CDR3 is TGTGCCTGGAGTTTAGGAGACGAGCAGTACTTC. This codes for CAWSLGDEQYF.

V is TRBV4-1 and J is TRBJ2-1; 10 bases line up with TRBD2. This CDR3 is 18 amino acids long. The V gene's germline CDR1 is MGHRA and CDR2 YSYEKL. V shed 8 bases and J 0 bases; nucleotides not matched to a gene: 13. The chain's CDR3 is CASSRELAGVSSYNEQFF. The CDR3 nucleotides read TGCGCCAGCTCCCGGGAGCTAGCGGGAGTAAGCTCCTACAATGAGCAGTTCTTC.

The rearrangement joins TRBV10-3 to TRBJ1-1; 11 bases fit TRBD1. J was trimmed by 5 bases and V by 6 bases; bases with no gene match: 5. This CDR3 spans 14 amino acids. Germline CDR1 ENHRY, CDR2 SYGVKD. The CDR3: CAIRGTGGSTEAFF. The DNA of the CDR3 is TGTGCCATCAGAGGGACAGGGGGAAGTACTGAAGCTTTCTTT.

As to this clone: At the DNA level, this CDR3 is encoded by other sequences in the same sample as well. The V and J genes are TRBV3-1 (or the pseudogene TRBV3-2) and TRBJ1-1, with D unresolved. Trimming left V 1 base short and J 1 base short, with 4 bases between. The germline V gene encodes CDR1 LGHDT and CDR2 YNNKEL (reference sequence). CDR3 size: 13 residues. Written as DNA, the CDR3 is TGTGCCAGCAGCCAAGTCGGGAACACTGAAGCTTTCTTT. Its protein is CASSQVGNTEAFF.

The chain has TRBV2 and TRBJ1-1; 8 bases are shared with TRBD1. CDR3 length: 11 amino acids. Unmatched junction bases numbered 6, after V lost 7 bases and J lost 11 bases. Looked up from germline, CDR1 is SNHLY and CDR2 is FYNNEI. This CDR3 is CASTRTGYAFF. CDR3 bases: TGTGCCAGCACCAGGACAGGGTACGCTTTCTTT.

V usage is TRBV10-3 and J usage is TRBJ2-3; D gene uncertain. Germline CDR1 ENHRY, CDR2 SYGVKD. Between the trimmed V and J ends, which lost 3 bases and 0 bases, there was a span of 4 bases. This CDR3 comprises 13 residues. The CDR3 nucleotides read TGTGCCATCAGTGACGGTAGCACAGATACGCAGTATTTT. It is translated as CAISDGSTDTQYF.

This clone was found once. The J gene is TRBJ2-3, the V gene TRBV19; D might be TRBD2 (6 bases). This CDR3 comprises 17 residues. Per the germline V gene, CDR1 is LNHDA and CDR2 is SQIVND (reference sequence). The V end lost 4 bases, the J end lost 4 bases, and 21 bases lay between the germline ends. The CDR3 sequence: CASSTPLSLGGADTQYF. DNA of the CDR3: TGTGCCAGTAGTACCCCCCTCTCTCTCGGGGGTGCAGATACGCAGTATTTT.

This chain joins TRBV4-1 and TRBJ1-2; no definite D call. V lost 4 bases to trimming and J lost 5 bases, with 17 bases between them. The CDR3 contains 15 residues. Germline V gene sequence: CDR1 MGHRA, CDR2 YSYEKL. Written as DNA, the CDR3 is TGCGCCAGCAGCCTTCCCGTGAGAGGGAGGTATGGCTACACCTTC. Translating it yields CASSLPVRGRYGYTF.

This clone was seen a single time. The chain has TRBV5-1 and TRBJ2-5; 11 positions agree with TRBD2. This CDR3 region has 15 residues. In germline, CDR1 is SGHRS, CDR2 YFSETQ. Trimming removed 4 bases from V and 1 base from J; junction bases left unmatched: 3. The CDR3 nucleotides read TGCGCCAGCAGCCTTAGCGGGAGGGGCCAAGAGACCCAGTACTTC. This sequence encodes CASSLSGRGQETQYF.

The chain has TRBV10-3 and TRBJ2-1; TRBD2 is a possible D gene (6 bases). CDR1 is ENHRY and CDR2 is SYGVKD in the germline V gene. The CDR3 is 17 residues long. V lost 2 bases and J lost 7, with 21 bases in between. The CDR3 region is CAISENRGGMGGNEQFF. For the CDR3, the DNA is TGTGCCATCAGTGAGAATCGGGGCGGGATGGGAGGAAATGAGCAGTTCTTC.

This chain joins TRBV6-5 and TRBJ1-1; D call uncertain. V was pared by 2 bases and J by 5 bases, with 12 bases between. The CDR3 is 14 amino acids. Germline V gene lookup returns CDR1 MNHEY and CDR2 SVGAGI. The CDR3 spells CASSYGPVETEAFF. The CDR3, as DNA: TGTGCCAGCAGTTACGGGCCAGTAGAGACTGAAGCTTTCTTT.

The chain couples TRBV27 to TRBJ2-7, with 7 nucleotides matching TRBD1. CDR1 MNHEY and CDR2 SMNVEV come from the germline V gene (reference sequence). CDR3 length: 15 residues. V shed 4 bases, J shed 3 bases, and the junction held 9 bases outside the gene matches. The CDR3 DNA sequence: TGTGCCAGCAGTTCAGCTCAGGGGGTGATCTACGAGCAGTACTTC. Its protein is CASSSAQGVIYEQYF.

This chain connects TRBV27 to TRBJ2-7; 7 positions match TRBD2. CDR3 length: 15 residues. V lost 3 bases to trimming and J lost 3 bases; unmatched junction nucleotides: 8. CDR1 is MNHEY, CDR2 SMNVEV, per germline (reference sequence). This CDR3 is CASSFGGVRVYEQYF. The CDR3 DNA reads as TGTGCCAGCAGTTTTGGGGGGGTTCGAGTCTACGAGCAGTACTTC.

The chain couples TRBV5-1 to TRBJ1-1; 8 nucleotides match TRBD1. Germline CDR1 reads SGHRS; CDR2 reads YFSETQ. The CDR3 has 18 residues. With V trimmed by 1 base and J by 0 bases, 11 bases remained unmatched. CDR3 region: CASSLSGTGGALNTEAFF. The CDR3 DNA reads TGCGCCAGCAGCTTGTCCGGGACAGGCGGCGCTTTGAACACTGAAGCTTTCTTT.